These 16 T cell receptor beta chains were sequenced from one sample in a study of monozygotic twins with inflammatory bowel disease. TCRdb re-called the 5' RACE reads and catalogs CDR3 proteins one per entry, DNA excluded. The sample has approximately 390,000 distinct CDR3 sequences; the top ten hold around 2.5%. What was sequenced was blood. All receptors come from a human donor with ulcerative colitis or Crohn's disease, or a healthy co-twin of an affected twin (not recorded which).

V and J are TRBV7-2 and TRBJ2-7; the D call of TRBD1 rests on TCRdb alone, since no DNA is present to check it. CDR3 size: 15 residues. Germline CDR1 is SGHTA and CDR2 is FQGNSA. CDR3 amino acids: CASSLRGGYPYEQYF.

V usage is TRBV5-1 and J usage is TRBJ2-6; the TCRdb D gene call, TRBD2, has no DNA to confirm it. The length of the CDR3 is 17 residues. The V gene's germline CDR1 is SGHRS and CDR2 YFSETQ. This CDR3 reads CASSSGPPTSGANVLTF.

The rearrangement links TRBV5-1 to TRBJ1-5; TCRdb reports TRBD1, a call that lacks DNA to check it against. This CDR3 has 15 residues. Germline V gene sequence: CDR1 SGHRS, CDR2 YFSETQ. The CDR3 here is CASSRNGQGDQPQHF.

J is TRBJ1-2 and V is TRBV2; TCRdb's D gene call, TRBD1, goes unchecked for lack of DNA. This CDR3 is built from 13 residues. Germline CDR1 is SNHLY and CDR2 is FYNNEI. CDR3 in amino acids: CASSPQGTYGYTF.

The chain joins TRBV4-2 to TRBJ2-2; TCRdb calls TRBD2, which cannot be checked without DNA. This CDR3 comprises 17 residues. The germline gives CDR1 LGHNA, CDR2 YNFKEQ. Here the CDR3 reads CASSPGTSGGNTGELFF.

The chain uses TRBV18 and TRBJ2-2; absent DNA, TCRdb's TRBD1 call cannot be checked. Germline CDR1 KGHSH, CDR2 LQKENI. The CDR3 has 15 amino acids. The CDR3 reads CASSPRQTNTGELFF.

V gene TRBV5-4 combines with J gene TRBJ1-2. The germline V gene encodes CDR1 SGHNT and CDR2 YYREEE (reference sequence). CDR3 size: 15 residues. The CDR3: CASSLDRLLNYGYTF.

Here the CDR3 reads CASSFSAGAPSGANVLTF. The gene calls are TRBV11-1 and TRBJ2-6; the D call from TCRdb, TRBD1, cannot be confirmed without DNA. Per germline, CDR1 SGHAT and CDR2 FQDESV (reference sequence). The CDR3 sequence is 18 residues long.

The chain has TRBV7-2 and TRBJ1-6. This CDR3 has 14 amino acids. The V gene's germline CDR1 is SGHTA and CDR2 FQGNSA. The CDR3 here is CASSLGVKNSPLHF.

The chain employs TRBV6-4 and TRBJ2-1; the TCRdb call, TRBD1, lacks DNA for checking. Germline loops: CDR1 MRHNA, CDR2 SNTAGT. The CDR3 totals 14 residues. The CDR3 loop reads CASSGGIWDNEQFF.

J is TRBJ1-3 and V is TRBV9; TCRdb selects TRBD1, and the lack of DNA leaves this call unchecked. Germline-derived CDR1 and CDR2 are SGDLS and YYNGEE. The CDR3 totals 20 residues. The CDR3 here is CASSVVPISTGPISGNTIYF.

The chain has TRBV24-1 and TRBJ2-2; the TRBD2 assignment by TCRdb is unverifiable without DNA. This CDR3 region has 16 residues. Germline assignment: CDR1 KGHDR and CDR2 SFDVKD. The CDR3: CATSDIGLAGTGELFF.

V and J are TRBV7-9 and TRBJ2-2. The CDR3 covers 13 residues. Germline values: CDR1 SEHNR, CDR2 FQNEAQ (reference sequence). The CDR3: CASSFTSTGELFF. Full variable domain (outside the CDR3, taken from reference TRBV7-9 and TRBJ2-2): DTGVSQNPRHKITKRGQNVTFRCDPISEHNRLYWYRQTLGQGPEFLTYFQNEAQLEKSRLLSDRFSAERPKGSFSTLEIQRTEQGDSAMYLCASSFTSTGELFFGEGSRLTVL.

The chain links TRBV20-1 to TRBJ2-7. Germline-derived CDR1 and CDR2 are DFQATT and SNEGSKA (reference sequence). This CDR3 spans 15 amino acids. The CDR3 sequence is CSARDSAARSYEQYF.

The chain's CDR3 is CASSLPGLANYGYTF. The rearrangement joins TRBV12-3 or TRBV12-4 to TRBJ1-2. The CDR3 consists of 15 residues.

V is TRBV7-2 and J is TRBJ1-2; lacking DNA, the TRBD1 call made by TCRdb goes unchecked. The CDR3 has 14 amino acids. The V gene's germline CDR1 is SGHTA and CDR2 FQGNSA. CDR3 loop: CASSLDRPIYGYTF. The entire variable domain, with the rest obtained from reference TRBV7-2 and TRBJ1-2, is as follows: GAGVSQSPSNKVTEKGKDVELRCDPISGHTALYWYRQSLGQGLEFLIYFQGNSAPDKSGLPSDRFSAERTGGSVSTLTIQRTQQEDSAVYLCASSLDRPIYGYTFGSGTRLTVV.